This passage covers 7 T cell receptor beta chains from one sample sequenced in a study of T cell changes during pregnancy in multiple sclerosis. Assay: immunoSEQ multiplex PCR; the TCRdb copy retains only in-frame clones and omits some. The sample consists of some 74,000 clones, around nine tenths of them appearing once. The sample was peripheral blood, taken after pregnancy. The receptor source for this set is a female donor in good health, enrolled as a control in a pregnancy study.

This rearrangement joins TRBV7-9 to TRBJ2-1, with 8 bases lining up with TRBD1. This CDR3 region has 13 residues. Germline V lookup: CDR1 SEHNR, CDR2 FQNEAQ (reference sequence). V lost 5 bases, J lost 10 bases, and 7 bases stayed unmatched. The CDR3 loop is CASSATTGVEQFF. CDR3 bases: TGTGCCAGCAGCGCGACGACAGGGGTAGAGCAGTTCTTC.

The CDR3: CASSRTSGARQETQYF. In DNA form, the CDR3 reads TGCGCCAGCAGTCGAACTAGCGGGGCTAGGCAAGAGACCCAGTACTTC. The chain combines TRBV5-1 with TRBJ2-5; 10 bases are shared with TRBD2. V gave up 5 bases and J gave up 2 bases; unmatched junction bases: 9. CDR1 is SGHRS and CDR2 is YFSETQ in the germline V gene. The CDR3 has 16 residues.

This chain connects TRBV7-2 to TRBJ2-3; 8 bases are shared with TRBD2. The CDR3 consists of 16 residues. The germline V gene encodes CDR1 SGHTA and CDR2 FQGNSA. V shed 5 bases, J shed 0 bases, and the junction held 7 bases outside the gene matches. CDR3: CASSTGSGTSTDTQYF. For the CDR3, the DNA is TGTGCCAGCAGCACGGGTAGCGGGACTAGCACAGATACGCAGTATTTT. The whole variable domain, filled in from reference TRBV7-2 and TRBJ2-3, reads GAGVSQSPSNKVTEKGKDVELRCDPISGHTALYWYRQSLGQGLEFLIYFQGNSAPDKSGLPSDRFSAERTGGSVSTLTIQRTQQEDSAVYLCASSTGSGTSTDTQYFGPGTRLTVL.

In DNA form, the CDR3 reads TGCAGCGTTCGTGACAGAACCCAAGAGACCCAGTACTTC. Translating gives CSVRDRTQETQYF. The V gene is TRBV29-1, the J gene TRBJ2-5, with a possible D match to TRBD1 (5 bases). Trimming removed 5 bases at V and 1 base at J, with 11 bases between. Germline V gene sequence: CDR1 SQVTM, CDR2 ANQGSEA. The CDR3 is 13 residues long.

The CDR3 protein is CASSLSGTGGYEQYF. CDR3 bases: TGTGCCAGCAGTTTATCCGGGACAGGGGGCTACGAGCAGTACTTC. The rearrangement links TRBV27 to TRBJ2-7, with TRBD1 matching over 11 bases. J was trimmed by 3 bases and V by 0 bases; bases with no gene match: 1. The CDR3 is made up of 15 amino acids. Germline-derived CDR1 and CDR2 are MNHEY and SMNVEV (reference sequence).

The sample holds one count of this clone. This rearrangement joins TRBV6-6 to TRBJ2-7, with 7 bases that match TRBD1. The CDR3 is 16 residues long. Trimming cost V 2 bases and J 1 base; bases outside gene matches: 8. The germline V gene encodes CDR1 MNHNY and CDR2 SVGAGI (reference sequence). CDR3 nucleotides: TGTGCCAGCAGTTACACCTCAGGGGGTCTTTCCTACGAGCAGTACTTC. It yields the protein CASSYTSGGLSYEQYF.

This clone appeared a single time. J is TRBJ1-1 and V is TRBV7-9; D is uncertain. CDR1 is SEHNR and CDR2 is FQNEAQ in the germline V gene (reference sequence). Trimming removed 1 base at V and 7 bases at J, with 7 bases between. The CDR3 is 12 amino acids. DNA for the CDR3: TGTGCCAGCAGCTTAGGAGCGGGTGAAGCTTTCTTT. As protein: CASSLGAGEAFF.